These T cell receptor beta chains were read from a single sample in a study of T cell clonotyping in hematopoietic cell transplantation. Using immunoSEQ multiplex PCR, the repertoire was profiled, and TCRdb retains in-frame clones only, with some absent. The sample holds 9,500 to 15,000 clones, around 49% seen once. Sample: peripheral blood mononuclear cells. All receptors come from a man aged 45-65 years in good health. Some clones in this sample may be carry-over from other donors' samples. Both conserved end residues are part of each CDR3. Fields, in order: V gene, clone size, D gene, J gene, CDR3 protein, CDR3 DNA. D genes are given only for firm matches. Size tells how often a clone was seen (once, few, many) or the class of an expanded clone, and some rows leave it out.

v_call: TRBV11-2
clone_size: few
d_call: -
j_call: TRBJ2-7
cdr3_aa: CASSLARPYEQYF
cdr3_nt: TGTGCCAGCAGCTTAGCCCGGCCGTACGAGCAGTACTTC

v_call: TRBV28
clone_size: -
d_call: -
j_call: TRBJ1-2
cdr3_aa: CASSLGRNGYTF
cdr3_nt: TGTGCCAGCAGTCTGGGACGGAATGGCTACACCTTC

v_call: TRBV7-8
clone_size: -
d_call: -
j_call: TRBJ1-1
cdr3_aa: CASSYQLPGMNTEAFF
cdr3_nt: TGTGCCAGCAGCTACCAACTTCCAGGGATGAACACTGAAGCTTTCTTT

v_call: TRBV5-1
clone_size: few
d_call: -
j_call: TRBJ2-7
cdr3_aa: CASSLNSNNEQYF
cdr3_nt: TGCGCCAGCAGCTTGAACAGTAACAACGAGCAGTACTTC

v_call: TRBV20-1
clone_size: -
d_call: -
j_call: TRBJ2-7
cdr3_aa: CSAGRSYEQYF
cdr3_nt: TGCAGTGCAGGGCGGTCTTACGAGCAGTACTTC

v_call: TRBV5-1
clone_size: -
d_call: TRBD1
j_call: TRBJ2-7
cdr3_aa: CASSPGTGKSSSYEQYF
cdr3_nt: TGCGCCAGCAGCCCGGGGACAGGGAAGTCCTCCTCCTACGAGCAGTACTTC

v_call: TRBV6-5
clone_size: -
d_call: TRBD1
j_call: TRBJ2-7
cdr3_aa: CASSFRDRVIYEQYF
cdr3_nt: TGTGCCAGCAGTTTCCGGGACAGGGTCATCTACGAGCAGTACTTC

v_call: TRBV6-5
clone_size: -
d_call: TRBD1
j_call: TRBJ2-7
cdr3_aa: CASRDAGGLQNEQYF
cdr3_nt: TGTGCCAGCAGGGACGCAGGGGGCTTACAGAACGAGCAGTACTTC

v_call: TRBV30
clone_size: -
d_call: -
j_call: TRBJ2-7
cdr3_aa: CAWNAPRYEQYF
cdr3_nt: TGTGCCTGGAACGCGCCGCGCTACGAGCAGTACTTC

v_call: TRBV4-1
clone_size: -
d_call: TRBD2
j_call: TRBJ2-3
cdr3_aa: CASSQDSAGGVFTDTQYF
cdr3_nt: TGCGCCAGCAGCCAAGATAGCGCGGGGGGCGTCTTCACAGATACGCAGTATTTT

v_call: TRBV6-1
clone_size: once
d_call: -
j_call: TRBJ2-1
cdr3_aa: CASSPGALFNEQFF
cdr3_nt: TGTGCCAGCAGCCCCGGAGCCTTATTCAATGAGCAGTTCTTC